Below are 22 T cell receptor beta chains sequenced from a single sample in a study of vaccination effects on CD4 cells after COVID-19. Before any sequencing was done, the ViraFEST assay used viral peptide pools to expand antigen-specific CD4+ T cells. With about 9 days of culture completed, CD4+ T cells were isolated. Having tested negative for nucleocapsid antibodies, the vaccine recipients showed no prior SARS-CoV-2 infection. Repertoires were generated with immunoSEQ multiplex PCR, while TCRdb's copy carries only in-frame clones and drops some. Here the sample spans around 60,000 clones, 60% to 80% being singletons. No antigen has been assigned to these receptors. Sequencing was performed on CD4+ T cells from PBMCs cultured with HCoV-NL63 spike peptides, taken before COVID-19 vaccination. These receptors all come from a human donor who received a COVID-19 vaccine.

V gene TRBV2 combines with J gene TRBJ1-4; TRBD1 agrees at 7 bases. Germline V CDR1 and CDR2: SNHLY, FYNNEI. The CDR3 spans 16 residues. V dropped 1 base and J dropped 16; count of bases not matched to a gene: 18. CDR3 loop: CASSEEGQSRAGMPFF. The CDR3, as DNA: TGTGCCAGCAGTGAAGAGGGACAGTCGCGGGCGGGGATGCCGTTTTTT.

This sequence joins TRBV5-1 and TRBJ2-1; D not certain. Germline CDR1 reads SGHRS; CDR2 reads YFSETQ. The CDR3 contains 14 residues. V lost 0 bases to trimming and J lost 2 bases, with 6 bases between them. Here the CDR3 reads CASSLVVPYNEQFF. CDR3 nucleotides: TGCGCCAGCAGCTTGGTAGTCCCCTACAATGAGCAGTTCTTC.

V usage is TRBV14 and J usage is TRBJ1-3; D not resolved. This CDR3 region has 18 residues. Germline assignment: CDR1 SGHDN and CDR2 FVKESK. Trimming left V 0 bases short and J 1 base short, with 16 bases between. CDR3 coding DNA: TGTGCCAGCAGCCAAGATCCCGCTTCAAAATATTCTGGAAACACCATATATTTT. This codes for CASSQDPASKYSGNTIYF.

The chain links TRBV7-3 to TRBJ2-6; no reliable D call. Per the germline V gene, CDR1 is SGHTA and CDR2 is FQGTGA. V was shortened by 2 bases and J by 2 bases, with 7 bases between the two germline ends. The CDR3 spans 15 residues. The DNA for the CDR3 is TGTGCCAGCAGCTTAGTCAAGGCTGGGGCCAACGTCCTGACTTTC. Translated: CASSLVKAGANVLTF. The full variable domain, with the rest looked up from reference TRBV7-3 and TRBJ2-6, is GAGVSQTPSNKVTEKGKYVELRCDPISGHTALYWYRQSLGQGPEFLIYFQGTGAADDSGLPNDRFFAVRPEGSVSTLKIQRTERGDSAVYLCASSLVKAGANVLTFGAGSRLTVL.

CDR3 loop: CASTGLAGVQETQYF. For the CDR3, the DNA is TGTGCCAGCACGGGACTAGCGGGTGTACAAGAGACCCAGTACTTC. V and J are TRBV18 and TRBJ2-5; 12 nucleotides align to TRBD2. V shed 8 bases and J 2 bases; nucleotides not matched to a gene: 6. Germline lookup yields CDR1 KGHSH and CDR2 LQKENI. There are 15 residues in the CDR3. Supplemented by reference TRBV18 and TRBJ2-5, the full variable domain reads NAGVMQNPRHLVRRRGQEARLRCSPMKGHSHVYWYRQLPEEGLKFMVYLQKENIIDESGMPKERFSAEFPKEGPSILRIQQVVRGDSAAYFCASTGLAGVQETQYFGPGTRLLVL.

This chain uses TRBV18 with TRBJ2-5; D not resolved. The germline V and J ends were trimmed by 5 bases and 9 bases, with 16 bases remaining between them. Looked up from germline, CDR1 is KGHSH and CDR2 is LQKENI. The CDR3 extends over 13 amino acids. The CDR3 protein is CASSTDALGSQYF. In nucleotides, the CDR3 is TGTGCCAGCTCAACGGACGCCCTCGGGTCCCAGTACTTC.

The CDR3 loop is CASRETGMGGYGYTF. The CDR3 bases are TGTGCCAGCAGAGAGACAGGGATGGGAGGCTATGGCTACACCTTC. The J gene is TRBJ1-2, the V gene TRBV28, with TRBD1 matching over 7 bases. The germline V gene encodes CDR1 MDHEN and CDR2 SYDVKM. The CDR3 runs to 15 residues. Trimming at V came to 6 bases and at J to 4 bases, leaving 11 bases not matched to a gene.

The rearrangement uses TRBV5-6 and TRBJ2-3, with TRBD2 identical over 8 bases. The CDR3 runs to 15 residues. Per germline, CDR1 SGHDT and CDR2 YYEEEE. V lost 3 bases and J lost 6; bases outside the gene matches: 9. CDR3 coding DNA: TGTGCCAGCAGCTCCCTTAGCGGGGTCCGGGATACGCAGTATTTT. Its protein product is CASSSLSGVRDTQYF.

About this clone: Other DNA sequences in this specimen translate into the identical CDR3. The chain is built from TRBV2 and TRBJ2-7, with 12 bases lining up with TRBD1. Germline CDR1 SNHLY, CDR2 FYNNEI. This CDR3 contains 14 residues. Trimming cost V 7 bases and J 4 bases; bases outside gene matches: 5. The CDR3: CASTRDRGPYEQYV. The DNA for the CDR3 is TGTGCCAGCACTAGGGACAGGGGGCCGTACGAGCAGTACGTC.

The rearrangement uses TRBV5-1 and TRBJ1-1; D remains unclear. CDR1 SGHRS and CDR2 YFSETQ come from the germline V gene. The CDR3 extends over 14 amino acids. The ends were cut back, 4 bases at V and 4 bases at J, with 14 bases in the middle. The chain's CDR3 is CASSPNPASTEAFF. Written as DNA, the CDR3 is TGCGCCAGCAGCCCGAACCCCGCTAGCACTGAAGCTTTCTTT.

This chain links TRBV24-1 with TRBJ1-2; D remains ambiguous. The V end lost 4 bases, the J end lost 3 bases, and 8 bases lay between the germline ends. This CDR3 is built from 13 residues. Germline CDR1 KGHDR, CDR2 SFDVKD. This chain's CDR3 is CATSEGAYYGYTF. Here the CDR3 DNA reads TGTGCCACCAGTGAAGGCGCATACTATGGCTACACCTTC.

The chain couples TRBV28 to TRBJ1-6; TRBD1 aligns across 11 bases. CDR3 length equals 14 residues. V lost 6 bases, J lost 10 bases, and 5 bases stayed unmatched. Germline V gives CDR1 MDHEN, CDR2 SYDVKM. In nucleotides, the CDR3 is TGTGCCAGCAGCGAGGGGACAGGGGGGTCACCCCTCCACTTT. Its translation is CASSEGTGGSPLHF. Together with reference TRBV28 and TRBJ1-6, the CDR3 gives the full variable domain: DVKVTQSSRYLVKRTGEKVFLECVQDMDHENMFWYRQDPGLGLRLIYFSYDVKMKEKGDIPEGYSVSREKKERFSLILESASTNQTSMYLCASSEGTGGSPLHFGNGTRLTVT.

This clone was detected once. CDR3 region: CASIAMGERGTSYNEQFF. The CDR3 DNA sequence: TGTGCCAGCATTGCCATGGGGGAGCGGGGGACCTCCTACAATGAGCAGTTCTTC. The rearrangement uses TRBV2 and TRBJ2-1, with 8 bases aligning to TRBD2. Germline V CDR1 and CDR2: SNHLY, FYNNEI. The J segment lost 0 bases and the V segment lost 7 bases, leaving 14 bases of the junction unmatched. CDR3 size: 18 residues.

This clone occurred once. The chain uses TRBV18 and TRBJ2-6; D might be TRBD1 (7 bases). The CDR3 spans 14 residues. Trimming cost V 3 bases and J 8 bases, with 11 bases left between them. Germline CDR1 KGHSH, CDR2 LQKENI. As DNA, the CDR3 is TGTGCCAGCTCACCGACAGGGAGGACCAACGTCCTGACTTTC. It codes for CASSPTGRTNVLTF.

The chain links TRBV28 to TRBJ1-2; 9 positions agree with TRBD1. The CDR3 spans 14 residues. J was trimmed by 7 bases and V by 8 bases; bases with no gene match: 11. From germline, CDR1 is MDHEN and CDR2 SYDVKM. The CDR3, as DNA: TGTGCCAGCTGTTCCTTCGGGACAGGGTCTGGCTACACCTTC. Translation: CASCSFGTGSGYTF.

The chain joins TRBV7-2 to TRBJ1-2; D gene uncertain. Trimming left V 3 bases short and J 3 bases short, with 8 bases between. This CDR3 is built from 13 residues. The germline V gene encodes CDR1 SGHTA and CDR2 FQGNSA. DNA for the CDR3: TGTGCCAGCAGCTTTGGACGGGACTATGGCTACACCTTC. Its translation is CASSFGRDYGYTF.

The chain is built from TRBV27 and TRBJ1-1; 8 positions agree with TRBD1. The CDR3 is 15 residues long. Losses at the gene ends were 5 bases for V and 4 bases for J; bases not matched to a gene: 9. In germline, CDR1 is MNHEY, CDR2 SMNVEV (reference sequence). CDR3 protein: CASSPRQGRVTEAFF. The CDR3 DNA follows: TGTGCCAGCAGTCCAAGACAGGGGCGGGTCACTGAAGCTTTCTTT.

V and J are TRBV25-1 and TRBJ1-2; a possible D gene is TRBD1 (5 bases). Germline-derived CDR1 and CDR2 are MGHDK and SYGVNS. V lost 2 bases and J lost 5, with 12 bases in between. This CDR3 is 14 amino acids long. The CDR3 sequence: CASSELPGPYGYTF. The CDR3 nucleotides read TGTGCCAGCAGTGAACTCCCAGGGCCTTATGGCTACACCTTC.

The chain uses TRBV5-1 and TRBJ2-1; no firm D call. CDR1 is SGHRS, CDR2 YFSETQ, per germline. The V end lost 0 bases, the J end lost 4 bases, and 5 bases lay between the germline ends. This CDR3 is built from 13 residues. CDR3 bases: TGCGCCAGCAGCTTGGATCGATACAATGAGCAGTTCTTC. Translated, it gives CASSLDRYNEQFF.

The chain employs TRBV6-2 or TRBV6-3 and TRBJ2-5, with unresolved D. CDR1 MNHEY and CDR2 SVGEGT come from the germline V gene. The V end was cut by 2 bases, the J end by 4 bases, with 5 bases between. The CDR3 spans 12 residues. CDR3 residues: CASSYASETQYF. The CDR3, as DNA: TGTGCCAGCAGTTACGCGTCAGAGACCCAGTACTTC.

V gene TRBV7-2 combines with J gene TRBJ2-1; D is possibly TRBD2 (6 bases). The germline V gene has CDR1 SGHTA and CDR2 FQGNSA. V was cut by 2 bases and J by 5 bases, with 16 bases left in between. The length of the CDR3 is 16 residues. CDR3 nucleotide sequence: TGTGCCAGCAGCTTAATGCGGCCTAGCGCCAACAATGAGCAGTTCTTC. Encoded protein: CASSLMRPSANNEQFF.

This rearrangement joins TRBV27 to TRBJ1-1, with a possible D match to TRBD1 (6 bases). Germline V lookup: CDR1 MNHEY, CDR2 SMNVEV (reference sequence). The CDR3 runs 14 residues. The V and J ends lost 10 bases and 5 bases respectively, with 20 bases between them. CDR3 coding DNA: TGTGCCACTTTCGCGGGGGCAGGGCGAACTGAAGCTTTCTTT. Translating it yields CATFAGAGRTEAFF.